This T cell receptor beta chain was sequenced for a study of Ad26.COV2.S vaccination and SARS-CoV-2 variants. Whole-study findings and limits: It was reported that spike-specific CD8+ and CD4+ T cell responses were substantially broad after vaccination.

The germline V and J ends were trimmed by 4 bases and 0 bases, with 9 bases remaining between them. The CDR3 totals 15 residues. Germline V gene data show CDR1 as MRHNA and CDR2 as SNTAGT. Specified treatment: some 20 received Ad26.COV2.S at low or high dose, single or two shots; about 5 received placebo; per-sample allocation not given. After the first vaccine or placebo injection, samples were drawn on day 63. Data came from immunoSEQ multiplex PCR; TCRdb stores just in-frame clones and leaves some out. The data show nearly 400,000 clones, with about nine tenths seen just once and 1.5% to 2% held by the top ten. As for this clone: No antigen is known for it.

The sequencing here drew on peripheral blood, taken in a trial of Ad26.COV2.S vaccine versus placebo. V usage is TRBV6-4 and J usage is TRBJ2-2; tentative D call: TRBD2 (6 bases). This receptor was identified in a person aged 18-60 years who received the Ad26.COV2.S COVID-19 vaccine or a placebo. The CDR3 loop is CASSVEGSNTGELFF. CDR3 sequence (DNA): TGTGCCAGCAGTGTGGAGGGTTCGAACACCGGGGAGCTGTTTTTT.